This T cell receptor beta chain was sequenced during a study of blood T cell repertoires in COVID-19. Across the whole study: Italy, Spain and the United States were the sources of the convalescent and acute COVID-19 samples.

Germline values: CDR1 SGHVS, CDR2 FQNEAQ. The V end was cut by 5 bases, the J end by 0 bases, with 11 bases between. CDR3 size: 15 residues. Adults between about 18 and 95 years of age took part from 24 US areas. Study processing details: Researchers report that nucleated cell counts were estimated from reference gene primer amplification. TCRdb's table, derived via immunoSEQ multiplex PCR, lists solely in-frame clones and lacks some. V and J calls and clone size are those listed in that table; D and trimming were worked out from the DNA. The repertoire includes around 280,000 clones, about nine tenths of them detected once, and less than 2% sits in the top ten.

This chain connects TRBV7-8 to TRBJ1-5; no clear D gene. The sequencing input was PBMCs or T cells enriched from blood (not recorded which). The TCR comes from a woman between 35 and 50 years old who had recovered from COVID-19. This CDR3 reads CASSREPYSNQPQHF. DNA for the CDR3: TGTGCCAGCAGCCGAGAGCCGTATAGCAATCAGCCCCAGCATTTT.